This TCR beta chain originates from a study of T cell repertoires in cytomegalovirus infection (dated by TCRdb to between 2017 and 2020). Regarding the complete study: Recently identified HLA-C-restricted CMV epitopes, whose presentation resists viral immunomodulation, were targeted by peptide stimulations together with well-studied HLA-B-restricted epitopes. Donor HLA type was relevant to the analysis, as public TCR beta signatures indicated carriage of CMV infection together with the matching HLA type.

Turning to this clonotype: Its antigen target is currently unknown. Per-base quality was not reported, and no clone a single base away is much larger than it.

General conclusions and limits of the study: Carriers of CMV infection plus the relevant HLA type were discriminated by the cumulative frequency of public TCR beta family members in the study cohort and in an independent roughly 340-donor cohort. The ex vivo response was dominated by HLA-C-restricted CMV-specific TCR beta clonotypes, which also provided the single most frequent clonotype in two of eight donors.

This specimen's treatment or condition label, interpreted: in vitro stimulation with specific CMV peptide epitopes to enrich CMV-specific T cells. Sequencing used an Illumina HiSeq 1500. TCRdb reanalyzed the raw reads on its own, using fastp at Q25 for trimming and MiXCR for clone calling, and kept in-frame beta chains. Under each unique CDR3 protein, matching rows form one entry showing the most common genes and DNA. This sample comprises some 350,000 distinct CDR3 sequences, about 27% of them detected only once. The ten largest account for 20% of the sample. From a lookup of the germline V gene, CDR1 and CDR2 are MGHRA and YSYEKL. Trimming leaves V shorter by 2 bases and J shorter by 4 bases, with the junction holding 6 bases beyond the gene matches. The CDR3 contains 17 residues, cysteine and phenylalanine counted. Of all the DNA, just the CDR3 is kept, 51 bases in frame from base 1.

This TCR was sampled from a human donor in good health (CMV status not recorded). Some clones in this sample may be carry-over from other donors' samples. This chain joins TRBV4-1 to TRBJ2-4, with 12 bases aligning to TRBD2. The sequencing used cultured PBMCs, collected from culture after CMV antigen stimulation. The DNA is TGCGCCAGCAGCCAACCGGGACTAGCGGGCAGGAAAAACATTCAGTACTTC. Its coded protein is CASSQPGLAGRKNIQYF.